The clone carrying this T cell receptor (beta chain) was counted only a few times. The antigen is unknown. This CDR3 is 14 amino acids long. The ends were cut back, 4 bases at V and 6 bases at J, with 15 bases in the middle. Germline loops: CDR1 SGHRS, CDR2 YFSETQ. This entry belongs to a study of Tregs in tolerant kidney transplant recipients. About the study: Sorting after B cell culture yielded CD25+CD127- and 4-1BB+CD40L- CD4+ cells. Donor B cells were activated for about eleven days on irradiated CD40L-expressing 3T3 cells.

Profiling relied on immunoSEQ multiplex PCR, and the TCRdb table lists in-frame clones only, not all of them. Of fewer than 3,500 clones detected, roughly 41% appear once; the ten largest clones hold approximately 7.3%. The study, taken as a whole, reports: The small number of patients limits these findings pending further validation. The most relevant donor-specific Treg TCRbeta repertoire apparently came from expansion with activated donor B cells.

The clonotype was recovered from a human donor in good health. The rearrangement uses TRBV5-1 and TRBJ2-3; perhaps D is TRBD1 or TRBD2 (5 bases each). The sequenced material came from Tregs from blood grown in culture. CDR3 nucleotides: TGCGCCAGCAGCCGTCTCGCCGAGGGGGATACGCAGTATTTT. Translated, it gives CASSRLAEGDTQYF.